This T cell receptor beta chain was documented in a study of CD8 T cells in Susac syndrome. Random hexamers were used to reverse transcribe about 0.5 to 1 ug of RNA. TCRdb reprocessed the immunoSEQ multiplex PCR reads with MiXCR, giving one entry per CDR3 protein. The profile shows some 400,000 distinct CDR3 sequences, more than 70% of them singletons. Germline V gene sequence: CDR1 SEHNR, CDR2 FQNEAQ (reference sequence). Trimming at V came to 4 bases and at J to 4 bases, leaving 4 bases not matched to a gene. The CDR3 consists of 15 residues. This chain links TRBV7-9 with TRBJ2-2, with TRBD2 identical over 9 bases. The source is a human donor with multiple sclerosis. Source material: CD8+ T cells from PBMCs. The CDR3 DNA follows: TGTGCCAGCAGCTCCAGCGGGGGGCCCACCGGGGAGCTGTTTTTT. Its translation: CASSSSGGPTGELFF.